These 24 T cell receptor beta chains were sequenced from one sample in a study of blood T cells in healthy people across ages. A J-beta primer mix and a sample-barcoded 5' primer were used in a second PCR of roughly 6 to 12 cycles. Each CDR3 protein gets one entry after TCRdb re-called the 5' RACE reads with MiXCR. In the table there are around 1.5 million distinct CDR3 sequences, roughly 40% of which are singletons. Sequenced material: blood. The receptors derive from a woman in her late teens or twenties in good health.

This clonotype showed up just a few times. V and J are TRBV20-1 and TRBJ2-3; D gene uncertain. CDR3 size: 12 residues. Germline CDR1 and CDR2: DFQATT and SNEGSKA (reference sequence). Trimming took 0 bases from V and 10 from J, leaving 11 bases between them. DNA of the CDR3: TGCAGTGCTAGAGAGGACCCGCGAGCGCAGTATTTT. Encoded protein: CSAREDPRAQYF.

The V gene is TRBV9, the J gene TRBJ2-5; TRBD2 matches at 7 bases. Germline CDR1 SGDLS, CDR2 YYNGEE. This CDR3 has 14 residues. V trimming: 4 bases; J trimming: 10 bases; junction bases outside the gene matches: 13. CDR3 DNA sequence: TGTGCCAGCAGCTCCGTTGGGGGGGAAGCGGTCCAGTACTTC. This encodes CASSSVGGEAVQYF. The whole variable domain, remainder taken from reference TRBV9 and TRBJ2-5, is DSGVTQTPKHLITATGQRVTLRCSPRSGDLSVYWYQQSLDQGLQFLIQYYNGEERAKGNILERFSAQQFPDLHSELNLSSLELGDSALYFCASSSVGGEAVQYFGPGTRLLVL.

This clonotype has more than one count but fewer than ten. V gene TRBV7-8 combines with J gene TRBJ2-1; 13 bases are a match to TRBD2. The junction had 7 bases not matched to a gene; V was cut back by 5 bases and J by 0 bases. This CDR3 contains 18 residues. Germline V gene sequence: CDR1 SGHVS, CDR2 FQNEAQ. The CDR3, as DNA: TGTGCCAGCAGCCCCCGACTAGCGGGGGGCCTCTCCTACAATGAGCAGTTCTTC. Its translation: CASSPRLAGGLSYNEQFF.

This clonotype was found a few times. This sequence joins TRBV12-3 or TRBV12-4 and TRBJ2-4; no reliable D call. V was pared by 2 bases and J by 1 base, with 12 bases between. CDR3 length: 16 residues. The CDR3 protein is CASSLIQSDAKNIQYF. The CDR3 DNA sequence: TGTGCCAGCAGTTTAATTCAGAGCGACGCCAAAAACATTCAGTACTTC.

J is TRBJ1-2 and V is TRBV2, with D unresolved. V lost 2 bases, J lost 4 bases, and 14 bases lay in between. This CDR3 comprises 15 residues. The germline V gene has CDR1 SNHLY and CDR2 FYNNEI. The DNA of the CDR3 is TGTGCCAGCAGTGAATTGGCCGCGCCTGGCTATGGCTACACCTTC. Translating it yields CASSELAAPGYGYTF.

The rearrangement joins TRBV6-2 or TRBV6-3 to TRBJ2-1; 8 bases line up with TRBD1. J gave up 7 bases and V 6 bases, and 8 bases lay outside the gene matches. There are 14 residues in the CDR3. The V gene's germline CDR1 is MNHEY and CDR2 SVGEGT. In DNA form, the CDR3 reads TGTGCCAGCAGCCAGGACAGGGTTCGGAATGAGCAGTTCTTC. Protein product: CASSQDRVRNEQFF.

As DNA, the CDR3 is TGTGCCAGCAGCCAAGATTGGGGTAGGGACACTGAAGCTTTCTTT. Translation: CASSQDWGRDTEAFF. The V gene is TRBV14, the J gene TRBJ1-1; the D is unclear. This CDR3 has 15 amino acids. Trimming pared 0 bases from V and 3 bases from J, leaving 11 bases between. CDR1 and CDR2 from the germline V gene are SGHDN and FVKESK.

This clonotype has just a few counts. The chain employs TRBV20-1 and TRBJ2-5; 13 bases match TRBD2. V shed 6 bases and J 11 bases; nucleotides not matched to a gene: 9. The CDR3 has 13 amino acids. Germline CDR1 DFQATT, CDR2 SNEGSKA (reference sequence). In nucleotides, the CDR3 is TGCAGTGCAGGACTAGCGGGAGAGGGAAAGCAGTACTTC. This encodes CSAGLAGEGKQYF.

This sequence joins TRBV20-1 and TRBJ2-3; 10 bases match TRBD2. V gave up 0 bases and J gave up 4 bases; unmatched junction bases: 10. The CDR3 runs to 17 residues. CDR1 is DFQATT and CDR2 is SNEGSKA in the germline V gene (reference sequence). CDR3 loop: CSAREPLAGGWADTQYF. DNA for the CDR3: TGCAGTGCTAGAGAGCCTTTAGCGGGAGGTTGGGCAGATACGCAGTATTTT.

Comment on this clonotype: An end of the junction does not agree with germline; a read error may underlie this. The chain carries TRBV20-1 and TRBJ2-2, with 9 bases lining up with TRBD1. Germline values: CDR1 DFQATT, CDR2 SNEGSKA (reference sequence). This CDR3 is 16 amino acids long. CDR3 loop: CSARDSGTGNSGELFF. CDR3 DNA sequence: TGCAGTGCTAGAGATTCGGGGACAGGGAACTCCGGGGAGCTGTTTTTT.

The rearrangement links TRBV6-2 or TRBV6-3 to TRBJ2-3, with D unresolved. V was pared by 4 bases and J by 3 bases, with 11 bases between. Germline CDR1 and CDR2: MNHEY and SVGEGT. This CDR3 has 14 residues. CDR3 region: CASSSPGPTDTQYF. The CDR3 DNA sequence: TGTGCCAGCAGTTCCCCCGGCCCGACAGATACGCAGTATTTT.

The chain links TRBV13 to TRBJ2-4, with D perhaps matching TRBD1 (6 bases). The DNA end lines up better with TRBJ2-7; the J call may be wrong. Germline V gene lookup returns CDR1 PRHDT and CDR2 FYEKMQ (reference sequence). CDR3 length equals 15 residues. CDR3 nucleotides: TGTGCCAGCAGCTTAGGCGAGGCAGGGGCCTACGAGCAGTACTTC. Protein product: CASSLGEAGAYEQYF.

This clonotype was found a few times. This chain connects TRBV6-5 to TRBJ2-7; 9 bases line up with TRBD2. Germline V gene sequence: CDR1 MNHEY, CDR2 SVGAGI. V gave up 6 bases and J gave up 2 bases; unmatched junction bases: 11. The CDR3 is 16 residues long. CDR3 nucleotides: TGTGCCAGCAGCCTCCCGACTAGCGGCCGAACCTACGAGCAGTACTTC. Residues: CASSLPTSGRTYEQYF.

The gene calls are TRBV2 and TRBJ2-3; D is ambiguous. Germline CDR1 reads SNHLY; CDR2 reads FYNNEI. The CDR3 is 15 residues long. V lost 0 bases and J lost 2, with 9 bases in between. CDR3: CASSEASSATDTQYF. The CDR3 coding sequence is TGTGCCAGCAGTGAAGCTAGCTCTGCCACAGATACGCAGTATTTT.

DNA of the CDR3: TGCGCCAGCAGCGCGGGGACAGGGGGGACCCAGTACTTC. Amino acids: CASSAGTGGTQYF. V gene TRBV5-1 combines with J gene TRBJ2-5; 11 bases are shared with TRBD1. CDR1 and CDR2 (germline): SGHRS, YFSETQ. V lost 4 bases to trimming and J lost 7 bases; unmatched junction nucleotides: 3. The CDR3 totals 13 residues.

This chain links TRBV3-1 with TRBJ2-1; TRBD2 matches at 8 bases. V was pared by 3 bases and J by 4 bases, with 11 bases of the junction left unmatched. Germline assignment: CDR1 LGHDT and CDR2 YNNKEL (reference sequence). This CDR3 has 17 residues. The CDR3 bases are TGTGCCAGCAGCCACCGCGGGGGGTCCCTGGGATACAATGAGCAGTTCTTC. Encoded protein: CASSHRGGSLGYNEQFF.

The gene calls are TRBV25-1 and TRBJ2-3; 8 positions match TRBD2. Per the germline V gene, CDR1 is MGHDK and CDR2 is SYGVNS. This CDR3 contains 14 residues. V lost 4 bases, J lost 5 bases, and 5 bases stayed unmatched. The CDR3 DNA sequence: TGTGCCAGCAGTGGTAGCGGGAATCTAGATACGCAGTATTTT. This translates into CASSGSGNLDTQYF.

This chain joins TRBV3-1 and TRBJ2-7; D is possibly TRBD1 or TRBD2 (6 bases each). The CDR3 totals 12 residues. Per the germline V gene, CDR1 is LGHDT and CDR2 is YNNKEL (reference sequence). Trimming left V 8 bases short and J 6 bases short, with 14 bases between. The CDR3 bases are TGTGCCAGCTGCTACGGGGGCTGCGAGCAGTACTTC. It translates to CASCYGGCEQYF.

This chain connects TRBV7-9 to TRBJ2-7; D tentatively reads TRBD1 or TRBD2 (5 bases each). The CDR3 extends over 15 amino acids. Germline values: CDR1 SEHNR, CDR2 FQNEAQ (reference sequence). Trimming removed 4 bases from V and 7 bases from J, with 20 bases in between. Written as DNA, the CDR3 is TGTGCCAGCAGCTCGGGGCCTGGTTCTAACAATGAGCAGTACTTC. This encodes CASSSGPGSNNEQYF.

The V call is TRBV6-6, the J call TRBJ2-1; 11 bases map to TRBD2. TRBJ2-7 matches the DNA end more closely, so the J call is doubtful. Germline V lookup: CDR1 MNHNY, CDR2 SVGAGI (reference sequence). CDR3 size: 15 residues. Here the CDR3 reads CASIGSGRAYNEQYF. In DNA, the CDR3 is TGTGCCAGCATCGGTAGCGGGAGGGCCTACAATGAGCAGTACTTC.

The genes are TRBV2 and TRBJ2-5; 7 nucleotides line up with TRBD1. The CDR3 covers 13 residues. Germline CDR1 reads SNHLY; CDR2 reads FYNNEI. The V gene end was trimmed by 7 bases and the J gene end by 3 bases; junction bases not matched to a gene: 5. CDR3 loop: CASKGGVEETQYF. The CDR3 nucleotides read TGTGCCAGCAAAGGGGGCGTTGAAGAGACCCAGTACTTC.

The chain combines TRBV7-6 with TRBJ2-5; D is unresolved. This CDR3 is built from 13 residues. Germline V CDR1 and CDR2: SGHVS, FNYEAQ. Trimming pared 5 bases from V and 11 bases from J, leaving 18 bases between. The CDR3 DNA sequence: TGTGCCAGCAGCGGCGGCCTAGTTTATCCGCAGTACTTC. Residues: CASSGGLVYPQYF.

CDR3 sequence (DNA): TGTGCCAGCAGCTTTACAGGGGGCGCAGCTGAAAAACTGTTTTTT. Residues: CASSFTGGAAEKLFF. This chain links TRBV5-8 with TRBJ1-4; 9 bases fit TRBD1. CDR1 and CDR2 (germline): SGHTS, YDEGEE. V dropped 2 bases and J dropped 7; count of bases not matched to a gene: 6. The CDR3 runs 15 residues.

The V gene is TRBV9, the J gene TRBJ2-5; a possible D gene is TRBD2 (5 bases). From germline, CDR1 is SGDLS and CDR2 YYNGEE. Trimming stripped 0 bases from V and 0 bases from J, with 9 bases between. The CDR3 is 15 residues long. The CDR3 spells CASSVGGGYQETQYF. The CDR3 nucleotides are TGTGCCAGCAGCGTAGGTGGCGGGTACCAAGAGACCCAGTACTTC.